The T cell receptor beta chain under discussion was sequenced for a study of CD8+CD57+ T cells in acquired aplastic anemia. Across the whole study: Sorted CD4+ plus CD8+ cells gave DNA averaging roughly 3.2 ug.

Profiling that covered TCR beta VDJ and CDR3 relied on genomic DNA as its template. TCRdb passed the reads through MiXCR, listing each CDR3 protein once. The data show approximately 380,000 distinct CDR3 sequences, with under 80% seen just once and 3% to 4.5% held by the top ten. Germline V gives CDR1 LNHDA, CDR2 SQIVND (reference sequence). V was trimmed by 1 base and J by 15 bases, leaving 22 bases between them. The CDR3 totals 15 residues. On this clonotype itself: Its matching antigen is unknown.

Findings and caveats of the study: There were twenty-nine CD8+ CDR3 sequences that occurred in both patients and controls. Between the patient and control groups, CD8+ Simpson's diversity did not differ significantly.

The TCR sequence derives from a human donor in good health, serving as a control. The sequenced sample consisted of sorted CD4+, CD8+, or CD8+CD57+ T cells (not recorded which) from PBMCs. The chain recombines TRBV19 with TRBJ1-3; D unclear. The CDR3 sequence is CASSIARETKKPQYF. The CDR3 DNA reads TGTGCCAGTAGTATAGCGAGGGAGACCAAAAAGCCCCAATATTTT.